Each of the 26 T cell receptor beta chains below was sequenced from the same sample in a study of blood T cell repertoires in COVID-19. Assay: immunoSEQ multiplex PCR; the TCRdb copy retains only in-frame clones and omits some. The table records about 280,000 clones, roughly 80% of them present only once. Sequencing used PBMCs or T cells enriched from blood (not recorded which). The receptors were gathered from a middle-aged man who had been exposed to COVID-19.

There are a few counts of this clone. The rearrangement links TRBV29-1 to TRBJ2-1, with D possibly being TRBD1 (5 bases). V gave up 4 bases and J gave up 9 bases, with 10 bases separating them. The germline gives CDR1 SQVTM, CDR2 ANQGSEA. The CDR3 sequence is 11 residues long. The CDR3 nucleotides are TGCAGCGTTGCTCCTCAGGGTGAGCAGTTCTTC. Amino acid sequence: CSVAPQGEQFF.

Concerning this clone itself: A junction boundary mismatches the germline segment, possibly from a read error. The rearrangement links TRBV2 to TRBJ1-5; possible D gene TRBD1, 6 bases. CDR3 length equals 16 residues. Germline V gene data show CDR1 as SNHLY and CDR2 as FYNNEI. CDR3 sequence reads: CASSAPPTLGGQSQHF. The CDR3 nucleotides are TGTGCCAGCAGCGCCCCCCCTACTTTAGGGGGTCAGTCCCAGCATTTT. Full variable domain (outside the CDR3, taken from reference TRBV2 and TRBJ1-5): EPEVTQTPSHQVTQMGQEVILRCVPISNHLYFYWYRQILGQKVEFLVSFYNNEISEKSEIFDDQFSVERPDGSNFTLKIRSTKLEDSAMYFCASSAPPTLGGQSQHFGDGTRLSIL.

As regards this clone: Other DNA sequences in the sample encode the same CDR3. The gene calls are TRBV11-3 and TRBJ2-3; D is unclear. Germline loops: CDR1 SGHNT, CDR2 YENEEA. This CDR3 spans 13 amino acids. Trimming shortened V by 0 bases and J by 3 bases, and 4 bases separated the two germline ends. Here the CDR3 reads CASSLERTDTQYF. CDR3 DNA sequence: TGTGCCAGCAGCTTAGAGCGGACAGATACGCAGTATTTT.

The gene calls are TRBV27 and TRBJ2-7; TRBD2 is a possible D gene (5 bases). CDR3 length: 13 residues. Per the germline V gene, CDR1 is MNHEY and CDR2 is SMNVEV (reference sequence). With 3 bases removed from V and 4 bases from J, the gap between germline ends came to 10 bases. The CDR3 DNA reads TGTGCCAGCAGTTTCGAGGGAGAGTACGAGCAGTACTTC. The encoded protein is CASSFEGEYEQYF.

The rearrangement links TRBV11-2 to TRBJ2-1, with 10 bases matching TRBD2. Germline V gives CDR1 SGHAT, CDR2 FQNNGV. Losses at the gene ends were 4 bases for V and 7 bases for J; bases not matched to a gene: 4. The CDR3 totals 14 residues. This chain's CDR3 is CASSWASGSNEQFF. CDR3 DNA sequence: TGTGCCAGCAGCTGGGCTAGCGGGAGTAATGAGCAGTTCTTC.

In its sample, this clone was seen once. J is TRBJ2-3 and V is TRBV30, with 7 bases that match TRBD2. The CDR3 has 13 residues. V shed 7 bases, J shed 6 bases, and the junction held 10 bases outside the gene matches. Germline CDR1 reads GTSNPN; CDR2 reads SVGIG (reference sequence). The CDR3, as DNA: TGTGCCTCTAGCCCCGGGGGGTTGGATACGCAGTATTTT. It is translated as CASSPGGLDTQYF.

The chain has TRBV2 and TRBJ2-3; 7 bases match TRBD2. The trim removed 7 bases at V and 8 bases at J, leaving 12 bases unmatched. From germline, CDR1 is SNHLY and CDR2 FYNNEI. The CDR3 totals 14 residues. CDR3 coding DNA: TGTGCCAGCAAGTGGAACGGGGAGGGAGGTACGCAGTATTTT. Protein product: CASKWNGEGGTQYF.

This sequence joins TRBV27 and TRBJ2-5; no clear D gene. The V gene's germline CDR1 is MNHEY and CDR2 SMNVEV (reference sequence). This CDR3 has 13 residues. V was trimmed by 3 bases and J by 5 bases, leaving 10 bases between them. CDR3 DNA sequence: TGTGCCAGCAGTTTTGTCCGGTGGGAGACCCAGTACTTC. It yields the protein CASSFVRWETQYF.

This chain connects TRBV10-1 to TRBJ2-7; 10 positions agree with TRBD1. The CDR3 contains 14 residues. Looked up from germline, CDR1 is WNHNN and CDR2 is SYGVQD (reference sequence). V dropped 5 bases and J dropped 9; count of bases not matched to a gene: 10. The CDR3 here is CASSPGTGDRVQYF. CDR3 bases: TGCGCCAGCAGTCCCGGGACAGGGGATAGAGTGCAGTACTTC.

V and J are TRBV12-5 and TRBJ2-2; D call uncertain. V was trimmed by 5 bases and J by 0 bases, leaving 10 bases between them. The CDR3 runs to 15 residues. Germline CDR1 LGHNT, CDR2 FRNRAP. The CDR3 sequence: CASGGLVSNTGELFF. The CDR3 DNA follows: TGTGCTAGTGGTGGTCTAGTTTCGAACACCGGGGAGCTGTTTTTT.

The J gene is TRBJ2-4, the V gene TRBV5-1; 8 bases are shared with TRBD2. The junction had 13 bases not matched to a gene; V was cut back by 6 bases and J by 8 bases. Germline V gives CDR1 SGHRS, CDR2 YFSETQ. The CDR3 is 15 residues long. Written as DNA, the CDR3 is TGCGCCAGCATGCCGTCGACGGGAGGGCGGGACATTCAGTACTTC. It specifies CASMPSTGGRDIQYF.

The V and J genes are TRBV5-1 and TRBJ2-1, with 8 bases lining up with TRBD2. The V segment lost 3 bases and the J segment 8 bases; nucleotides outside the gene matches: 7. The CDR3 covers 14 residues. Germline CDR1 reads SGHRS; CDR2 reads YFSETQ. CDR3 loop: CASSSGGTSYEQFF. The DNA for the CDR3 is TGCGCCAGCAGCTCAGGCGGGACTAGTTATGAGCAGTTCTTC.

The V and J genes are TRBV27 and TRBJ1-1, with D tentatively TRBD1 (5 bases). Germline lookup yields CDR1 MNHEY and CDR2 SMNVEV (reference sequence). Trimming cost V 6 bases and J 1 base, with 15 bases left between them. The CDR3 contains 15 residues. The CDR3 bases are TGTGCCAGCAGAAAAAGTAGGAGGGGGAACACTGAAGCTTTCTTT. Its translation is CASRKSRRGNTEAFF.

This chain joins TRBV6-9 and TRBJ2-7; 15 bases agree with TRBD2. The trim removed 8 bases at V and 4 bases at J, leaving 3 bases unmatched. The CDR3 covers 14 residues. Germline V CDR1 and CDR2: MNHGY, SVAAGI. In DNA form, the CDR3 reads TGTGCCAGCCGAGGGACTAGCGGGAGGTACGAGCAGTACTTC. It encodes CASRGTSGRYEQYF.

The rearrangement uses TRBV29-1 and TRBJ2-5, with D possibly TRBD2 on 5 matching bases. CDR3 length: 13 residues. Trimming left V 4 bases short and J 3 bases short, with 12 bases between. From germline, CDR1 is SQVTM and CDR2 ANQGSEA. The CDR3 DNA reads TGCAGCGTTGCACTAGGTGGGAAAGAGACCCAGTACTTC. Amino acids: CSVALGGKETQYF.

V usage is TRBV11-3 and J usage is TRBJ2-7, with 9 bases identical to TRBD1. Germline CDR1 is SGHNT and CDR2 is YENEEA. V trimming: 1 base; J trimming: 8 bases; junction bases outside the gene matches: 9. The CDR3 has 15 residues. The CDR3: CASSLGDGQGQQQYF. DNA for the CDR3: TGTGCCAGCAGCTTAGGAGATGGACAGGGGCAACAGCAGTACTTC.

The genes are TRBV24-1 and TRBJ1-2; a possible D gene is TRBD1 (6 bases). The CDR3 loop spans 13 amino acids. V lost 1 base to trimming and J lost 8 bases, with 10 bases between them. Germline-derived CDR1 and CDR2 are KGHDR and SFDVKD. In DNA, the CDR3 is TGTGCCACCAGTGATTTCGCAGGGGAAGGCTACACCTTC. It encodes CATSDFAGEGYTF.

This rearrangement joins TRBV12-3 or TRBV12-4 to TRBJ1-2, with a tentative D call TRBD1 (6 bases). The CDR3 is 13 amino acids. V gave up 5 bases and J gave up 8 bases, with 15 bases separating them. CDR3 nucleotides: TGTGCCAGCAGTCAAGACAGGTCCTTCGGCTACACCTTC. Its protein is CASSQDRSFGYTF.

V usage is TRBV10-3 and J usage is TRBJ1-2; D is unclear. V gave up 4 bases and J gave up 4 bases, with 19 bases separating them. Germline V CDR1 and CDR2: ENHRY, SYGVKD. The CDR3 has 16 amino acids. This CDR3 is CAISGIELTTGYGYTF. The DNA of the CDR3 is TGTGCCATCAGTGGGATCGAACTCACGACTGGCTATGGCTACACCTTC.

The J gene is TRBJ1-2, the V gene TRBV28; maybe TRBD1 (6 bases). The CDR3 loop spans 15 amino acids. Germline V lookup: CDR1 MDHEN, CDR2 SYDVKM. V was cut by 11 bases and J by 1 base, with 20 bases left in between. This chain's CDR3 is CASDPGQPRNYGYTF. DNA of the CDR3: TGTGCCTCAGATCCCGGACAGCCACGTAACTATGGCTACACCTTC.

CDR3 loop: CASSTEVITEAFF. The CDR3 nucleotides are TGTGCCAGCAGCACAGAAGTGATCACTGAAGCTTTCTTT. The V call is TRBV9, the J call TRBJ1-1; D remains ambiguous. Trimming took off 4 bases at V and 4 bases at J, with 11 bases between the two ends. The CDR3 totals 13 residues. Germline CDR1 SGDLS, CDR2 YYNGEE.

The chain employs TRBV30 and TRBJ1-1; the D is unclear. Germline V gene data show CDR1 as GTSNPN and CDR2 as SVGIG (reference sequence). V was clipped by 3 bases and J by 4 bases, with 15 bases between them. There are 14 residues in the CDR3. The CDR3 nucleotides are TGTGCCTGGAGGCGGGGAAGCCTGCCCACTGAAGCTTTCTTT. Its translation: CAWRRGSLPTEAFF.

The chain combines TRBV6-4 with TRBJ2-3; perhaps TRBD2 as D (5 bases). Trimming took off 2 bases at V and 4 bases at J, with 16 bases between the two ends. CDR1 and CDR2 (germline): MRHNA, SNTAGT. CDR3 size: 16 residues. DNA of the CDR3: TGTGCCAGCAGTGACGGAGGACTCCATATCCCAGATACGCAGTATTTT. Its protein is CASSDGGLHIPDTQYF.

The gene calls are TRBV29-1 and TRBJ2-7; a weak D match, TRBD1 (6 bases). Germline V gene lookup returns CDR1 SQVTM and CDR2 ANQGSEA. The CDR3 spans 15 residues. The ends were cut back, 6 bases at V and 0 bases at J, with 18 bases in the middle. The CDR3 region is CSVKRRQESSYEQYF. CDR3 DNA sequence: TGCAGCGTGAAGAGAAGACAGGAGAGCTCCTACGAGCAGTACTTC.

This sequence joins TRBV5-5 and TRBJ2-3, with TRBD2 as a possible D gene (5 bases). CDR1 is SGHKS and CDR2 is YYEKEE in the germline V gene (reference sequence). The CDR3 has 15 amino acids. Deletions cut 6 bases from V and 3 bases from J, with 17 bases between. CDR3: CASTLPGPGTDTQYF. As DNA, the CDR3 is TGTGCCAGCACCCTCCCCGGCCCGGGGACAGATACGCAGTATTTT.

This chain joins TRBV30 and TRBJ1-1; TRBD1 matches 7 bases. V shed 8 bases, J shed 0 bases, and the junction held 6 bases outside the gene matches. In germline, CDR1 is GTSNPN, CDR2 SVGIG (reference sequence). The CDR3 has 13 amino acids. The CDR3, as DNA: TGTGCCGGACAGGACAGCATGAACACTGAAGCTTTCTTT. It specifies CAGQDSMNTEAFF.